This T cell receptor beta chain was sequenced for a study of patients and donors after allogeneic stem cell transplantation. There are 15 residues in the CDR3. V was cut by 2 bases and J by 2 bases, with 13 bases left in between. The germline CDR1 and CDR2 sequences are SGDLS and YYNGEE. Each CDR3 protein gets one entry after TCRdb re-called the RT-PCR reads with MiXCR. Of under 95,000 distinct CDR3 sequences in the sample, 4% to 5% are singletons; the top ten hold around 3%. The V and J genes are TRBV9 and TRBJ1-1; weak D call: TRBD1 (5 bases). The sample consisted of blood, either unsorted or a sorted T cell fraction (not recorded which). The receptor was isolated from a human donor who was either an allogeneic HSCT recipient or a stem cell or donor lymphocyte infusion donor (not recorded which). It is not recorded whose cells these are; they may come from a transplant donor. CDR3 DNA: TGTGCCAGCAGCGTTGAGGGGTCGAGCAACACTGAAGCTTTCTTT. This translates into CASSVEGSSNTEAFF.